These 2 T cell receptor beta chains originate from one sample sequenced in a study of T cells in localized non-small cell lung cancer (dated by TCRdb to the early 2020s). Library construction relied on the immunoSEQ multiplex PCR assay. TCRdb mirrors the immuneACCESS table, restricted to in-frame sequences. Some clones are absent from its copies; in checked studies, under half trace to an unresolved V gene, and the reason for the others is unknown. The sample table records around 96,000 clones; around 90% of these occur just once. The leading ten clones occupy approximately 4% of the sample. The sample consisted of PBMCs, taken before any cancer treatment. These receptors all stem from a woman aged 40-70 years with stage II squamous cell lung carcinoma.

The V and J genes are TRBV10-3 and TRBJ1-5; 7 nucleotides match TRBD1. V dropped 3 bases and J dropped 2; count of bases not matched to a gene: 4. This CDR3 spans 15 amino acids. Germline CDR1 is ENHRY and CDR2 is SYGVKD. The chain's CDR3 is CAISETGEGNQPQHF. The CDR3 DNA reads TGTGCCATCAGTGAAACAGGGGAGGGCAATCAGCCCCAGCATTTT.

The chain combines TRBV19 with TRBJ1-2; 8 positions match TRBD1. The CDR3 has 14 residues. J was trimmed by 7 bases and V by 4 bases; bases with no gene match: 8. The V gene's germline CDR1 is LNHDA and CDR2 SQIVND (reference sequence). CDR3 in amino acids: CASSNRGKNRGYTF. The CDR3 DNA is TGTGCCAGTAGTAACAGGGGGAAAAATCGTGGCTACACCTTC.